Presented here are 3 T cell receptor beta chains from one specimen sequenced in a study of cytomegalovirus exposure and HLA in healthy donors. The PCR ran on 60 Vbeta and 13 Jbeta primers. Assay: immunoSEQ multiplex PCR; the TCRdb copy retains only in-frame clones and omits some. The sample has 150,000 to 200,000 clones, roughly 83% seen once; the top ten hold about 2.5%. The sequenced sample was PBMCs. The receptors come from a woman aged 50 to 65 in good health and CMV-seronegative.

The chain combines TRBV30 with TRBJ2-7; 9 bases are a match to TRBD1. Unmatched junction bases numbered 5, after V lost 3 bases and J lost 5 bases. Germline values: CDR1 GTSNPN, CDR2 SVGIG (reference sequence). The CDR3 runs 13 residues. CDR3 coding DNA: TGTGCCTGGAGCGGGACAGGGTTCAACGAGCAGTACTTC. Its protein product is CAWSGTGFNEQYF.

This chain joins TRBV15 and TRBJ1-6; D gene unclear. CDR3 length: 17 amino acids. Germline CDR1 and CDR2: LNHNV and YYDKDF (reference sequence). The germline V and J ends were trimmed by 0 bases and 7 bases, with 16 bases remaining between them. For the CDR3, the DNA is TGTGCCACCAGCAGAGATGGAGGTTCTAGGGTCAATTCACCCCTCCACTTT. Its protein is CATSRDGGSRVNSPLHF.

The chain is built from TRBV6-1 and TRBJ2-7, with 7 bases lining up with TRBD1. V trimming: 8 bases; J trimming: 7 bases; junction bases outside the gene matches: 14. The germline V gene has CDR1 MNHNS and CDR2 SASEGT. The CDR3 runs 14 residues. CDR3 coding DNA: TGTGCCAGCTGGATAAACGGACAGGTAGCGGAGCAGTACTTC. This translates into CASWINGQVAEQYF.